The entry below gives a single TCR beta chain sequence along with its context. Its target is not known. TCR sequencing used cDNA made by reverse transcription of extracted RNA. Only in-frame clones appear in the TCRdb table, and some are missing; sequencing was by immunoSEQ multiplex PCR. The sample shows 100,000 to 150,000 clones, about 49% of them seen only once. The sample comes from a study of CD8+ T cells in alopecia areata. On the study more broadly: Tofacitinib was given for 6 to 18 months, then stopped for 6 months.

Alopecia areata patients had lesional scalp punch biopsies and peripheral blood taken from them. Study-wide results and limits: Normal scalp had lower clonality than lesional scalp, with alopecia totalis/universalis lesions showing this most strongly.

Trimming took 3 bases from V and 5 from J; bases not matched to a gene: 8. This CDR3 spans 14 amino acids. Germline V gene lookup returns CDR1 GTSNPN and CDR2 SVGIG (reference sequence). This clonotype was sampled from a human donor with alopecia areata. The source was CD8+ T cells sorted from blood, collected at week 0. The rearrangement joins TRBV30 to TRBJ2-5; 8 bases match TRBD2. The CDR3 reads CAWSLRGVPETQYF. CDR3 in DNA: TGTGCCTGGAGCCTGCGGGGGGTACCTGAGACCCAGTACTTC.